The rows below give T cell receptor beta chains drawn from one sample of a study of T cells in localized non-small cell lung cancer. The table came from immunoSEQ multiplex PCR; TCRdb's copy has only in-frame clones and leaves some out. Of 35,000 to 40,000 clones listed, about 90% are singletons. Here the sequenced sample was peripheral blood, taken before any cancer treatment. The receptor set was obtained from a man aged 40 to 75 with stage I lung adenocarcinoma. CDR3s leave out the opening cysteine and the closing phenylalanine or tryptophan.

V gene: TRBV11-3
CDR3 protein: ASSGTALGEQF

V gene: TRBV6-5
CDR3 protein: ASSRGTGGETQY

V gene: TRBV5-5
CDR3 protein: ASSERDRGEYGYT

V gene: TRBV6-4
CDR3 protein: ASSENRGAQNEQF

V gene: TRBV6-6
CDR3 protein: ASSRGGEGTNEKLF

V gene: TRBV11-2
CDR3 protein: ASSARGVRGANVLT

V gene: TRBV6-6
CDR3 protein: ASSPQGGHGYT

V gene: TRBV29-1
CDR3 protein: SVRQGRGSNEKLF

V gene: TRBV7-8
CDR3 protein: ASSLGLAGNNELF

V gene: TRBV6-6
CDR3 protein: ATRLYLNSPLH